The present T cell receptor (beta chain) was sequenced within a study of spatial heterogeneity in lung cancer. Across the study: Beta-chain sequences were consistently detected more often than alpha-chain sequences. Bulk RNA-seq from matched material yielded a T cell module score that correlated strongly with TCR transcript counts in tumor regions. Overall study findings and caveats: Alpha chain coverage of tumor T cells was estimated at approximately 6.5%, and beta chain coverage at 13% to 15%. Mutation counts in tumors were tracked by counts of expanded intratumoral alpha and beta TCRs.

TCRdb passed the 5' RACE reads through MiXCR, listing each CDR3 protein once. Of some 100,000 distinct CDR3 sequences in the sample, roughly 4.5% were seen once. This clonotype was recorded many times. Its matching antigen is unknown. As to time point: sample taken at primary tumor resection. Patients with untreated early-stage non-small cell lung cancer, numbering some 68, were the donors. V gave up 5 bases and J gave up 5 bases, with 12 bases separating them. Germline values: CDR1 SEHNR, CDR2 FQNEAQ (reference sequence). CDR3 size: 13 residues. The V and J genes are TRBV7-9 and TRBJ2-5, with D perhaps matching TRBD2 (6 bases). The clonotype was recovered from a male donor with early-stage non-small cell lung cancer. Source: lung tumor tissue, taken at surgery. The chain's CDR3 is CASSAGGEETQYF. The CDR3 nucleotides are TGTGCCAGCAGCGCCGGAGGGGAGGAGACCCAGTACTTC.